This T cell receptor (beta chain) was documented in a study of shared clonotypes between healthy human individuals. About the research overall: The cohort had two women and a few men, ages 18 to 49. Each donor contributed plates that comprised three CD4 naive, three CD4 memory, two CD8 naive and one CD8 memory. Study-wide findings and caveats: Only blood samples were collected, and tissue repertoires likely differ. Incomplete sequencing of sorted subsets was indicated by rarefaction despite large depth.

The CDR3 totals 12 residues. The V gene's germline CDR1 is LNHDA and CDR2 SQIVND (reference sequence). Deletions cut 11 bases from V and 6 bases from J, with 14 bases between. Repertoires were generated with immunoSEQ multiplex PCR, while TCRdb's copy carries only in-frame clones and drops some. The sample lists more than 2 million clones; around 93% were seen once. Points on this clone: The antigen remains undetermined.

In the naive CD8 group, cells lacked CD45RO and were positively selected for CCR7, so terminally differentiated effector memory CD45RA+ cells were left out. Material: naive CD8+ T cells from PBMCs. The rearrangement joins TRBV19 to TRBJ2-1, with D perhaps matching TRBD1 (5 bases). The clonotype originates from a young man in good health. Some clones in this sample may be carry-over from other donors' samples. For the CDR3, the DNA is TGTGCCGTGGGGCAGGTCCCCAATGAGCAGTTCTTC. Its protein is CAVGQVPNEQFF.